This T cell receptor (beta chain) is drawn from a study of T cells in Graves' hyperthyroidism and ophthalmopathy (dated by TCRdb to between 2017 and 2020). With regard to the full study: Peripheral blood was collected at initial diagnosis, before any treatment. To identify distinguishing TCR V-J signatures, a discovery cohort of around 100 patients was used, comprising under 45 with Graves' ophthalmopathy and about 59 with stable Graves' hyperthyroidism. An independent validation cohort of some 18 hyperthyroidism patients and 15 or so patients who later progressed to ophthalmopathy tested prospective prediction of ophthalmopathy. The 95 to 100 discovery patients were randomly divided into training and test sets at a 7:3 ratio. Thyroid tissue and blood T-cell repertoires from more than 5 Graves' hyperthyroidism patients were also compared in the study. After sampling, hyperthyroidism patients received methimazole starting at 30 mg daily, and ophthalmopathy patients received high-dose intravenous methylprednisolone. According to the paper, TCR Vbeta CDR3 sequencing was carried out on 120 to 150 peripheral blood samples, which came from approximately 41 ophthalmopathy, around 75 hyperthyroidism and roughly 17 progressor patients. What the study reported, not specific to this receptor: In cross-validation, a model built on a 13 V-J signature told ophthalmopathy apart from stable hyperthyroidism with 85% to 90% sensitivity and 81% to 82% specificity, and in testing the same model reached 80%/75%. In validation, the model predicted progression to ophthalmopathy with over 65% sensitivity and less than 75% specificity, a median of about 6.7 months before onset. Blood samples also contained most of the expanded thyroid clonotypes (frequency above 0.001), which suggests that blood repertoires may reflect thyroid immune responses. No statistical method was used to set the sample size in advance, and investigators knew the group allocation.

In the ophthalmopathy patients, disease was moderately to severely active, with a Clinical Activity Score of 3 or more, a NOSPECS grade of 4 or more, and a duration of less than 3 months. Patients with uncontrolled infections, other autoimmune diseases, pregnancy or lactation were excluded. Clinical symptoms, serum thyroxine and TRAb, thyroid ultrasound, and orbital computed tomography formed the basis for the diagnoses. PBMCs were isolated from about 9.1 ml of fresh peripheral blood by Ficoll-Paque density gradient centrifugation. Total RNA was extracted with Trizol reagent, and quality was checked on an Agilent 2100 Bioanalyzer. TCR beta CDR3 regions were amplified from RNA transcripts. A first-round RT-PCR of the TCR CDR3 used the HTBI primer set with the Qiagen OneStep RT-PCR kit. Libraries were constructed in a second round of multiplex PCR, after which size selection and purification were carried out. Libraries were sequenced paired-end with 100 bp reads on an Illumina HiSeq2000. In the source study's methods: Raw data were processed with SOAPnuke, discarding reads with adapters, uncalled bases, mean Phred below 15, or no exact constant-primer or identifier match. High-quality paired reads were merged with COPE v1.2.5, and unique nucleotide sequences were defined as clonotypes. MiTCR v1.1 was used to align the clonotypes against IMGT TRBV, TRBD and TRBJ reference segments. Only V-J combinations with frequency above 0.0001, covering approximately 99% of repertoires, were analysed. The TCS score was defined as F50 (clonal expansion) divided by E x V (chaos), with BLOSUM62-based TCRdist calculated between CDR3 peptides within each V-J. Welch's t-statistics and random forest reduced approximately 520 V-J features to under 15, which were used in a naive Bayes classifier (R e1071). Using fastp at Q25 and MiXCR, TCRdb reprocessed the public reads and kept productive beta chains. Each CDR3 protein appears once, grouped with its most common genes and DNA. These V and J calls rely on TCRdb rather than the paper's analysis. In this sample the table shows some 370,000 distinct CDR3 sequences, over 12% of which occur a single time. Approximately 29% of the sample goes to the ten largest clones.

There are many counts of this clonotype. Its antigen remains unidentified. The sample holds no much larger clone one base away, and base qualities are not on file. CDR3 length: 15 amino acids, cysteine to phenylalanine. Only CDR3 DNA remains: 45 bases, in frame from the first base. From V the trimming removes 5 bases and from J it removes 1 base, while the gene matches leave 4 bases of the junction unaccounted for. As encoded in the germline V gene, CDR1 is SGHVS while CDR2 is FQNEAQ. This sequence originates from a man aged 45-65 years with Graves' ophthalmopathy. Sequencing was done on a sample of blood. The sequence is built from TRBV7-8 and TRBJ2-2; the junction holds 7 bases that match TRBD1. The CDR3 region reads CASSQRQGNTGELFF. The DNA sequence is as follows: TGTGCCAGCAGCCAACGACAGGGGAACACCGGGGAGCTGTTTTTT.